A selection of T cell receptor beta chains follows, all from one sample in a study of shared clonotypes between healthy human individuals. Method: immunoSEQ multiplex PCR; TCRdb's copy keeps in-frame clones and lacks some. The data show 2,500,000 or so clones, around 90% seen once. Sequences were obtained from naive CD4+ T cells sorted from blood. The source of these receptors is a man in his late teens or twenties in good health. Both conserved end residues are part of each CDR3. The order of the fields is clone size, V gene, D gene, J gene, CDR3 DNA, CDR3 protein. D genes are given only for firm matches. For some rows the clone size is stated as once, few or many, or as a class when expanded; others skip it.

>NA|TRBV18|TRBD1|TRBJ1-5
TGTGCCAGCTCAGTTACAGGGGTAGGCAATCAGCCCCAGCATTTT
CASSVTGVGNQPQHF
>NA|TRBV5-5|TRBD2|TRBJ2-7
TGTGCCAGCAGCTTGCTGACTAGCGGAAGGTACTTC
CASSLLTSGRYF
>NA|TRBV2|NA|TRBJ2-3
TGTGCCAGCAAGACAAAGGGGACAGATACGCAGTATTTT
CASKTKGTDTQYF
>once|TRBV28|NA|TRBJ2-2
TGTGCCAGCGATAAGGACACCGGGGAGCTGTTTTTT
CASDKDTGELFF
>NA|TRBV4-1|NA|TRBJ2-3
TGCGCCAGCAGCCAAGATGAGAGGCAGGACTGGGGGACCGATACGCAGTATTTT
CASSQDERQDWGTDTQYF
>NA|TRBV18|NA|TRBJ1-1
TGTGCCAGCTCACCAGTTGCAGCTGAAGCTTTCTTT
CASSPVAAEAFF
>NA|TRBV15|NA|TRBJ2-1
TGTGCCACCAGCCGGCCCGCGGGGAGCTCCTACAATGAGCAGTTCTTC
CATSRPAGSSYNEQFF
>NA|TRBV7-3|TRBD1|TRBJ1-1
TGTGCCAGCAGGCCCTCACCGGGACAGTCGCCGAACACTGAAGCTTTCTTT
CASRPSPGQSPNTEAFF
>NA|TRBV5-4|NA|TRBJ2-7
TGTGCCAGCAGCTTGGCCGAAAGGGCAGAGCAGTACTTC
CASSLAERAEQYF
>NA|TRBV7-9|NA|TRBJ1-1
TGTGCCAGCAGCTTAGGGGGGGGACCATTT
CASSLGGGPF
>NA|TRBV2|NA|TRBJ1-2
TGTGCCAGCAGTGAAGGTTCAGGGAGGGCCTATGGCTACACCTTC
CASSEGSGRAYGYTF
>once|TRBV7-6|NA|TRBJ2-2
TGTGCCAGCAGCTGGGTAGGGGCGAACACCGGGGAGCTGTTTTTT
CASSWVGANTGELFF
>NA|TRBV11-2|TRBD1|TRBJ2-1
TGTGCCAGCAGCTTAGATCCCGCGACAGGGGATAACAATGAGCAGTTCTTC
CASSLDPATGDNNEQFF
>NA|TRBV19|NA|TRBJ1-6
TGTGCCAGTAAAGAGGGGAGAGGGAATTCACCCCTCCACTTT
CASKEGRGNSPLHF
>NA|TRBV7-9|NA|TRBJ1-6
TGTGCCAGCAGCCGCCCCGGGACCGAAAGCTCCTATAATTCACCCCTCCACTTT
CASSRPGTESSYNSPLHF
>NA|TRBV11-3|TRBD1|TRBJ2-3
TGTGCCAGCAGCGTGGACAGGGGCACAGATACGCAGTATTTT
CASSVDRGTDTQYF
>NA|TRBV6-1|TRBD2|TRBJ2-1
TGTGCCAGCAGTGAAACCCTAGCGGGAGGGCCTAGGAATGAGCAGTTCTTC
CASSETLAGGPRNEQFF
>NA|TRBV7-8|NA|TRBJ1-3
TGTGCCAGCAGCCGTCGGGACCCTGAGCGTGGAAACACCATATATTTT
CASSRRDPERGNTIYF
>NA|TRBV27|NA|TRBJ2-6
TGTGCCAGCAGTTTATACCCCCCCTTGGGAAGCACGTCATCTGGGGCCAACGTCCTGACTTTC
CASSLYPPLGSTSSGANVLTF
>NA|TRBV9|TRBD1|TRBJ2-7
TGTGCCAGCAGCCCTCGATTGGGACAGGAATACTCCTACGAGCAGTACTTC
CASSPRLGQEYSYEQYF
>NA|TRBV19|TRBD1|TRBJ1-4
TGTGCCAGTAGTACGGGACAGGGGAACGGAAAACTGTTTTTT
CASSTGQGNGKLFF
>NA|TRBV11-3|TRBD1|TRBJ1-5
TGTGCCAGCAGCCTCACCGGGACAGAACAAGAGAATCAGCCCCAGCATTTT
CASSLTGTEQENQPQHF
>NA|TRBV12-5|NA|TRBJ1-3
TGTGCTAGTGGTTTAGACAGAGCTGGAAACACCATATATTTT
CASGLDRAGNTIYF
>NA|TRBV6-1|NA|TRBJ1-6
TGTGCCAGCAGTGAAGGGCTTTCTAATTCACCCCTCCACTTT
CASSEGLSNSPLHF
>NA|TRBV5-1|NA|TRBJ1-4
TGCGCCAGCAGCCCGACAGAAGCAACTAATGAAAAACTGTTTTTT
CASSPTEATNEKLFF
>NA|TRBV21-1|NA|TRBJ2-7
TGTGCCAGCAGCAGCCCCAGGCGCCAGATTTTCTACGAGCAGTACTTC
CASSSPRRQIFYEQYF
>NA|TRBV5-1|NA|TRBJ1-3
TGCGCCAGCAGCTTGGGAAACCAGGGGTTAAACACCATATATTTT
CASSLGNQGLNTIYF
>NA|TRBV18|NA|TRBJ2-7
TGTGCCAGCTCACCACCATCGGGACTCCTAATTTACGAGCAGTACTTC
CASSPPSGLLIYEQYF
>few|TRBV2|TRBD1|TRBJ1-2
TGTGCCAGCAGTGAAAGACAGGGGGCGCTTGGCTATGGCTACACCTTC
CASSERQGALGYGYTF